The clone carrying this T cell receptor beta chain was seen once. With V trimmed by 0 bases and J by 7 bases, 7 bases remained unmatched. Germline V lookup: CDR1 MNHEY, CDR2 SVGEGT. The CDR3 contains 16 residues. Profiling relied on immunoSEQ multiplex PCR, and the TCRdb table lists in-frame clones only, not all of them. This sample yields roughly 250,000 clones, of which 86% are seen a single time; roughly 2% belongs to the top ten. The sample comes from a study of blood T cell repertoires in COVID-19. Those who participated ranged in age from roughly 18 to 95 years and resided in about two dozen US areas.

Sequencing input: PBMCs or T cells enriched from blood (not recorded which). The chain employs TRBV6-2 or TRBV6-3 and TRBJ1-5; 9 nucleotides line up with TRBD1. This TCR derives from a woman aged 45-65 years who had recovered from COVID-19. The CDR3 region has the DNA TGTGCCAGCAGTTACTCCGGTGGACAGGGGCGCCAGCCCCAGCATTTT. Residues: CASSYSGGQGRQPQHF.